These T cell receptor beta chains were read from a single sample in a study of T-cell reconstitution after alpha-beta-depleted transplantation in children. A single record per CDR3 protein comes from TCRdb applying MiXCR to the PCR reads. This sample yields some 490,000 distinct CDR3 sequences, of which under 15% are seen a single time; around 6.1% belongs to the top ten. The sample consisted of PBMCs from the stem cell graft donor, taken from the stem cell graft. These receptors were obtained from a human donor who donated a stem cell graft to a child with combined immunodeficiency. CDR3s include the opening cysteine and the closing phenylalanine or tryptophan. Fields, in order: V gene, clone size, J gene, D gene, CDR3 protein, CDR3 DNA. D genes are given only for firm matches. Only some rows state a clone size, as once, few, many or a class for expanded clones.

TRBV27,-,TRBJ1-2,-,CASSLSISEAPYGYTF,TGTGCCAGCAGTTTATCGATCTCTGAAGCCCCCTATGGCTACACCTTC
TRBV29-1,-,TRBJ1-5,TRBD1,CSVSVTGTANQPQHF,TGCAGCGTGTCTGTCACCGGGACAGCGAATCAGCCCCAGCATTTT
TRBV28,few,TRBJ2-5,-,CASSILGGLGGSETQYF,TGTGCCAGCAGCATCCTCGGCGGGCTAGGGGGATCAGAGACCCAGTACTTC
TRBV6-2/TRBV6-3,-,TRBJ2-1,TRBD2,CASSYVQGWFLAGRCEQFF,TGTGCCAGCAGTTACGTTCAGGGTTGGTTCCTAGCGGGTAGGTGTGAGCAGTTCTTC
TRBV24-1,few,TRBJ1-2,TRBD1,CATSDSQGVYGYTF,TGTGCCACCAGTGATTCTCAGGGGGTCTATGGCTACACCTTC
TRBV7-2,many,TRBJ1-6,-,CASSINQDSPLHF,TGTGCCAGCAGCATCAACCAGGATTCACCCCTCCACTTT
TRBV12-3/TRBV12-4,-,TRBJ1-4,-,CASSSSWTVDNEKLFF,TGTGCCAGCAGTTCCTCGTGGACAGTCGACAATGAAAAACTGTTTTTT
TRBV19,-,TRBJ2-2,TRBD1,CATPRQGNTGELFF,TGTGCCACCCCAAGACAGGGAAACACCGGGGAGCTGTTTTTT
TRBV5-5,few,TRBJ2-7,TRBD1,CASSRTTGVDSYEQYF,TGTGCCAGCAGCCGAACCACAGGGGTCGACTCCTACGAGCAGTACTTC
TRBV3-1,-,TRBJ2-3,-,CASSQDIASDTQYF,TGTGCCAGCAGCCAAGATATTGCCTCAGATACGCAGTATTTT
TRBV4-3,-,TRBJ2-1,TRBD1,CASSRGQGNEQFF,TGCGCCAGCAGCCGAGGACAGGGTAATGAGCAGTTCTTC
TRBV12-3/TRBV12-4,many,TRBJ2-6,-,CATKRAGANVLTF,TGTGCCACCAAGAGGGCTGGGGCCAACGTCCTGACTTTC
TRBV4-2,many,TRBJ1-1,-,CASSQAISSRNTEAFF,TGTGCCAGCAGCCAAGCAATCAGCTCAAGGAACACTGAAGCTTTCTTT
TRBV13,many,TRBJ2-3,TRBD2,CASSFGTSGSTDTQYF,TGTGCCAGCAGCTTCGGGACTAGCGGGAGCACAGATACGCAGTATTTT
TRBV15,few,TRBJ2-7,-,CATSSPGGRREQYF,TGTGCCACCAGCAGCCCCGGTGGAAGGAGGGAGCAGTACTTC
TRBV6-2/TRBV6-3,few,TRBJ1-2,-,CASSLGGSRGYTF,TGTGCCAGCAGTCTCGGAGGGTCGCGGGGCTACACCTTC
TRBV30,-,TRBJ2-3,-,CAWSGVSGMTDTQYF,TGTGCCTGGTCAGGAGTCTCGGGGATGACAGATACGCAGTATTTT
TRBV20-1,-,TRBJ1-1,-,CSAVPDWSEAFF,TGCAGTGCGGTCCCCGACTGGTCTGAAGCTTTCTTT
TRBV20-1,many,TRBJ1-5,TRBD1,CSASRGRVNQPQHF,TGCAGTGCTAGCAGGGGGCGGGTTAATCAGCCCCAGCATTTT
TRBV18,-,TRBJ2-3,TRBD1,CASRTGGDTQYF,TGTGCCAGTCGGACAGGGGGCGATACGCAGTATTTT
TRBV3-1,many,TRBJ2-7,-,CASSQGLYYEQYF,TGTGCCAGCAGCCAAGGACTTTACTACGAGCAGTACTTC
TRBV6-5,-,TRBJ1-1,-,CASSYSGTGAEAFF,TGTGCCAGCAGTTACTCGGGGACTGGGGCTGAAGCTTTCTTT
TRBV28,-,TRBJ2-1,TRBD1,CASSLRPGQGAYNEQFF,TGTGCCAGCAGTTTAAGACCCGGACAGGGGGCCTACAATGAGCAGTTCTTC
TRBV7-8,few,TRBJ2-1,TRBD2,CASSLHGGAFNEQFF,TGTGCCAGCAGCTTACACGGGGGGGCTTTCAATGAGCAGTTCTTC
TRBV12-3/TRBV12-4,-,TRBJ2-7,-,CASSLGSASYEQYF,TGTGCCAGCAGTTTGGGGTCCGCTTCCTACGAGCAGTACTTC
TRBV7-9,many,TRBJ2-7,-,CASSLEWDHDRYEQYF,TGTGCCAGCAGCCTCGAGTGGGACCACGATCGCTACGAGCAGTACTTC
TRBV10-3,many,TRBJ2-7,TRBD1,CAISDTGGYSYEQYF,TGTGCCATCAGTGACACAGGGGGATACTCCTACGAGCAGTACTTC
TRBV20-1,-,TRBJ2-3,TRBD2,CSAPTAGDNTQYF,TGCAGTGCGCCTACAGCGGGGGATAATACGCAGTATTTT
TRBV25-1,few,TRBJ2-3,-,CASSVTTTDTQYF,TGTGCCAGCAGTGTTACTACCACAGATACGCAGTATTTT
TRBV7-2,many,TRBJ2-5,TRBD2,CASSSGLAGGQETQYF,TGTGCCAGCAGCTCCGGACTAGCGGGAGGGCAAGAGACCCAGTACTTC
TRBV10-3,many,TRBJ1-2,-,CATLKEAGGYTF,TGTGCCACCTTGAAGGAGGCTGGCGGCTACACCTTC
TRBV12-3/TRBV12-4,few,TRBJ2-7,TRBD2,CASSRTSGTSSSYEQYF,TGTGCCAGCAGTCGGACTAGCGGGACCTCCTCCTCCTACGAGCAGTACTTC
TRBV4-1,-,TRBJ1-4,-,CASSGGGRQSQSYATNEKLFF,TGCGCCAGCAGCGGAGGTGGGCGACAGAGTCAGAGTTACGCAACTAATGAAAAACTGTTTTTT
TRBV7-2,few,TRBJ2-5,TRBD1,CASSSPGTGEETQYF,TGTGCCAGCAGTTCTCCCGGGACAGGGGAGGAGACCCAGTACTTC
TRBV12-3/TRBV12-4,-,TRBJ1-4,-,CASSLAPLKLFF,TGTGCCAGCAGTTTAGCGCCGTTAAAACTGTTTTTT
TRBV5-1,few,TRBJ2-7,TRBD2,CASQGGPAYEQYF,TGCGCCTCCCAGGGAGGGCCTGCCTACGAGCAGTACTTC
TRBV3-1,few,TRBJ2-1,-,CASSLQGGKDEQFF,TGTGCCAGCAGCCTTCAGGGGGGGAAGGATGAGCAGTTCTTC
TRBV27,few,TRBJ1-2,-,CASSLSPRGGYTF,TGTGCCAGCAGTTTAAGTCCTCGAGGTGGCTACACCTTC
TRBV5-1,few,TRBJ1-1,TRBD1,CASTWDRENTEAFF,TGCGCCAGCACCTGGGACAGAGAGAACACTGAAGCTTTCTTT
TRBV7-2,-,TRBJ2-3,-,CASSLASLSSTDTQYF,TGTGCCAGCAGCTTAGCTTCGCTTTCTAGCACAGATACGCAGTATTTT
TRBV4-3,-,TRBJ1-5,-,CASSHGWDQPQHF,TGCGCCAGCAGCCATGGGTGGGACCAGCCCCAGCATTTT
TRBV7-9,-,TRBJ2-5,TRBD2,CASSALAGGLETQYF,TGTGCCAGCAGCGCACTAGCGGGAGGGTTGGAGACCCAGTACTTC
TRBV19,-,TRBJ2-7,TRBD1,CASSTLYGQGYEQYF,TGTGCCAGTAGTACCCTTTATGGACAGGGCTACGAGCAGTACTTC
TRBV12-3/TRBV12-4,few,TRBJ2-1,TRBD2,CASSLGGESYNEQFF,TGTGCCAGCAGTTTGGGGGGGGAGTCGTACAATGAGCAGTTCTTC
TRBV6-5,-,TRBJ1-5,TRBD1,CASSSQDRGNQPQHF,TGTGCCAGCAGTTCCCAGGACAGGGGTAATCAGCCCCAGCATTTT
TRBV4-3,-,TRBJ2-1,-,CASSQVGLNEQFF,TGCGCCAGCAGCCAAGTGGGGTTGAATGAGCAGTTCTTC